This entry lists 9 T cell receptor beta chains sequenced from one sample in a study of CD8+CD57+ T cells in acquired aplastic anemia. Genomic DNA acted as the template from which TCR beta VDJ combination and CDR3 sequence profiling were carried out. TCRdb re-called the reads through MiXCR, storing one row per CDR3 protein. The table includes fewer than 250,000 distinct CDR3 sequences, roughly half detected once. Sequencing involved patients with CD8+CD57+ cell expansion previously shown by flow cytometry. What was sequenced was sorted CD4+, CD8+, or CD8+CD57+ T cells (not recorded which) from PBMCs. All receptors derive from a human donor with aplastic anemia.

The count of this clonotype is one. The chain combines TRBV15 with TRBJ1-2, with D unresolved. Between the trimmed V and J ends, which lost 8 bases and 4 bases, there was a span of 8 bases. In germline, CDR1 is LNHNV, CDR2 YYDKDF (reference sequence). CDR3 length equals 11 residues. The CDR3 sequence: CATSLGYGYTF. The CDR3 region has the DNA TGTGCCACCTCCTTAGGCTATGGCTACACCTTC. Combining the CDR3 with reference TRBV15 and TRBJ1-2 gives the whole variable domain DAMVIQNPRYQVTQFGKPVTLSCSQTLNHNVMYWYQQKSSQAPKLLFHYYDKDFNNEADTPDNFQSRRPNTSFCFLDIRSPGLGDTAMYLCATSLGYGYTFGSGTRLTVV.

Many counts were recorded for this clonotype. The chain is built from TRBV7-8 and TRBJ2-1, with D perhaps matching TRBD1 (7 bases). Germline-derived CDR1 and CDR2 are SGHVS and FQNEAQ. V lost 1 base and J lost 6, with 19 bases in between. The CDR3 extends over 17 amino acids. This chain's CDR3 is CASSLGLTGTLSNEQFF. CDR3 coding DNA: TGTGCCAGCAGCTTAGGCCTGACAGGGACTCTGAGCAATGAGCAGTTCTTC.

At least ten counts were recorded for this clonotype. This chain joins TRBV15 and TRBJ1-1; the D is unclear. CDR1 is LNHNV and CDR2 is YYDKDF in the germline V gene (reference sequence). V was trimmed by 11 bases and J by 1 base, leaving 14 bases between them. The CDR3 is 13 residues long. CDR3 sequence reads: CAAALTPNTEAFF. Here the CDR3 DNA reads TGTGCCGCCGCTTTGACACCGAACACTGAAGCTTTCTTT.

V and J are TRBV2 and TRBJ1-1, with a possible D match to TRBD1 (6 bases). Germline CDR1 reads SNHLY; CDR2 reads FYNNEI. The CDR3 extends over 10 amino acids. The V and J ends lost 6 bases and 11 bases respectively, with 10 bases between them. The CDR3 nucleotides read TGTGCCAGCAGCACAGGGAGCGCTTTCTTT. It translates to CASSTGSAFF.

This clonotype showed up many times. The chain employs TRBV7-9 and TRBJ1-1; D is unresolved. There are 15 residues in the CDR3. V lost 1 base, J lost 1 base, and 10 bases lay in between. The germline V gene has CDR1 SEHNR and CDR2 FQNEAQ (reference sequence). The CDR3 nucleotides read TGTGCCAGCAGCTTAGTCGATATGGGGAACACTGAAGCTTTCTTT. Translated: CASSLVDMGNTEAFF. Filled out from reference TRBV7-9 and TRBJ1-1, the complete variable domain reads DTGVSQNPRHKITKRGQNVTFRCDPISEHNRLYWYRQTLGQGPEFLTYFQNEAQLEKSRLLSDRFSAERPKGSFSTLEIQRTEQGDSAMYLCASSLVDMGNTEAFFGQGTRLTVV.

This clonotype was seen once. The chain is built from TRBV18 and TRBJ2-4; D remains unclear. Germline V CDR1 and CDR2: KGHSH, LQKENI. The CDR3 runs 16 residues. The V gene lost 6 bases and the J gene lost 0 bases, with 15 bases spanning the gap. The CDR3 sequence: CASSPRLNLAKNIQYF. DNA of the CDR3: TGTGCCAGCTCGCCTAGACTGAATCTAGCCAAAAACATTCAGTACTTC.

This clonotype has just one count. The gene calls are TRBV19 and TRBJ1-5; a possible D gene is TRBD1 (5 bases). This CDR3 contains 15 residues. Germline V CDR1 and CDR2: LNHDA, SQIVND (reference sequence). The germline V and J ends were trimmed by 6 bases and 5 bases, with 17 bases remaining between them. In nucleotides, the CDR3 is TGTGCCAGTAGCAAAGAAAGGGGTGGGCATCAGCCCCAGCATTTT. This sequence encodes CASSKERGGHQPQHF.

This clonotype has ten or more counts. CDR3 region: CASSFGSGYEQYF. The CDR3 DNA follows: TGTGCCAGCAGTTTCGGCAGCGGCTACGAGCAGTACTTC. This chain joins TRBV27 and TRBJ2-7; D might be TRBD2 (5 bases). The CDR3 extends over 13 amino acids. Per the germline V gene, CDR1 is MNHEY and CDR2 is SMNVEV (reference sequence). Trimming took 3 bases from V and 3 from J, leaving 9 bases between them.

This clonotype appeared a few times. Being one base from a much bigger clone, this may be a read error. CDR3 bases: TGTGCCAACAGTTACTCGTTTGGGACAGGGGGCCTCCACTTT. It yields the protein CANSYSFGTGGLHF. The J gene is TRBJ1-6, the V gene TRBV6-1, with 11 bases fitting TRBD1. The CDR3 runs to 14 residues. The germline V gene has CDR1 MNHNS and CDR2 SASEGT.